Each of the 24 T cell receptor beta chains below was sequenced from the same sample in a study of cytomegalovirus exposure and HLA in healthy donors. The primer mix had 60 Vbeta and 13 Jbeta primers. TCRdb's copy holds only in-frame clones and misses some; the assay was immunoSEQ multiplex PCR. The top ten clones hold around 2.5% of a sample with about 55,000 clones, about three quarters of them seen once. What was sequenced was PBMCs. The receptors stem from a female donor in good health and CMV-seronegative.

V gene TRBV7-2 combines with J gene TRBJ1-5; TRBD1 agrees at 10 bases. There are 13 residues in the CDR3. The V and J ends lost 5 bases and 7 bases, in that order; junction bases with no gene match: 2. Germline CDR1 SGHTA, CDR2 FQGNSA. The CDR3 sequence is CASSGQGVQPQHF. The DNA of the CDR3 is TGTGCCAGCAGCGGACAGGGGGTCCAGCCCCAGCATTTT. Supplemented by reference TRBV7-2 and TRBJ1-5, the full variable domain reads GAGVSQSPSNKVTEKGKDVELRCDPISGHTALYWYRQSLGQGLEFLIYFQGNSAPDKSGLPSDRFSAERTGGSVSTLTIQRTQQEDSAVYLCASSGQGVQPQHFGDGTRLSIL.

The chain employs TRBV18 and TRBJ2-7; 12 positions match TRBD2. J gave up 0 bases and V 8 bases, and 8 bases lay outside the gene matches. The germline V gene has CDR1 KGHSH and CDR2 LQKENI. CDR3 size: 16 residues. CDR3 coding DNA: TGTGCCAGCCCAGAAACTAGCGGGGGGTGCTCCTACGAGCAGTACTTC. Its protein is CASPETSGGCSYEQYF.

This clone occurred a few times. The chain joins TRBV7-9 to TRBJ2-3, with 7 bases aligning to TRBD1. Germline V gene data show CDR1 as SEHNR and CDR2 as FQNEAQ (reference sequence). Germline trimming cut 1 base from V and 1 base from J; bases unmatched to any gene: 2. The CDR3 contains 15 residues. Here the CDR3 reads CASSLGQGGTDTQYF. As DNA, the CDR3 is TGTGCCAGCAGCTTAGGACAGGGAGGCACAGATACGCAGTATTTT.

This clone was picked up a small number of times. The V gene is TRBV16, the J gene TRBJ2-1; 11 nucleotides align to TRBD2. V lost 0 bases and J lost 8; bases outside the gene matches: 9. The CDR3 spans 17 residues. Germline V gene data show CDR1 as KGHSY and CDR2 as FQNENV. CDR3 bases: TGTGCCAGCAGCCAATCGTTGGCTAGCGGGGGGAGCCATGAGCAGTTCTTC. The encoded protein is CASSQSLASGGSHEQFF.

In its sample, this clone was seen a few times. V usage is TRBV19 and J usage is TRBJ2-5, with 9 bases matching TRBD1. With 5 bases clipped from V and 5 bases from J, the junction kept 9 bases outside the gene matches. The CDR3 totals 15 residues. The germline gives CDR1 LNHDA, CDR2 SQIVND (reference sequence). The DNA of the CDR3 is TGTGCCAGTAGTCGAATGGGACAGGGCGGGGAGACCCAGTACTTC. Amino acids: CASSRMGQGGETQYF.

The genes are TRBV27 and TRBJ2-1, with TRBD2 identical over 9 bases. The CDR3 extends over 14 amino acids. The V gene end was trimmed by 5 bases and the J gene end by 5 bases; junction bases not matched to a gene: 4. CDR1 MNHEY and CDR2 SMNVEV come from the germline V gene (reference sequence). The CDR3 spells CASSPGTSNNEQFF. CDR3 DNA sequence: TGTGCCAGCAGTCCCGGGACTAGCAACAATGAGCAGTTCTTC.

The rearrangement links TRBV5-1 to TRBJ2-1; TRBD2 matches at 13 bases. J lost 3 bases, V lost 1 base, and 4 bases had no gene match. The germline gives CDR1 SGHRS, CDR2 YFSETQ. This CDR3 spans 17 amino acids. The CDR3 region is CASSLTSGGALYNEQFF. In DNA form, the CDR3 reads TGCGCCAGCAGCTTGACTAGCGGGGGGGCTCTCTACAATGAGCAGTTCTTC.

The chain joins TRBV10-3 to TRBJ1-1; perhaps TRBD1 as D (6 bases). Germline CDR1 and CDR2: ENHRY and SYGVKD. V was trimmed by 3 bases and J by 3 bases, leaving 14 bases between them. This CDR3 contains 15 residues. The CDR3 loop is CAISDLMGAHTEAFF. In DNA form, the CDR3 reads TGTGCCATCAGTGACCTGATGGGGGCGCACACTGAAGCTTTCTTT.

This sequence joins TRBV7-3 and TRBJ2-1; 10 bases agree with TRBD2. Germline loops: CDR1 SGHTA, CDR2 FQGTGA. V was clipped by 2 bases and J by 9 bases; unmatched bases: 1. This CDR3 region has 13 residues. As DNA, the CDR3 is TGTGCCAGCAGCTTACTAGCGGGAGCTGAGCAGTTCTTC. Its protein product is CASSLLAGAEQFF.

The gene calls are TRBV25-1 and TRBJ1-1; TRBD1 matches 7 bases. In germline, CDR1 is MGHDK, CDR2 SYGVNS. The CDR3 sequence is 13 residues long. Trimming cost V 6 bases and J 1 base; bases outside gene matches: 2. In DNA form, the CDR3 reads TGTGCCAGCAGAGGGACAGAGAACACTGAAGCTTTCTTT. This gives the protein CASRGTENTEAFF.

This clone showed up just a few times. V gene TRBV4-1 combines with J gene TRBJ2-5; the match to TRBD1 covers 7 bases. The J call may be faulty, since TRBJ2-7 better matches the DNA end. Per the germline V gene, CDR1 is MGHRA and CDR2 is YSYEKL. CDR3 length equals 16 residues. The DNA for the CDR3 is TGCGCCAGCAGCCAAGATTGGCCAGGGGGCTCCTACGAGCAGTACTTC. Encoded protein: CASSQDWPGGSYEQYF.

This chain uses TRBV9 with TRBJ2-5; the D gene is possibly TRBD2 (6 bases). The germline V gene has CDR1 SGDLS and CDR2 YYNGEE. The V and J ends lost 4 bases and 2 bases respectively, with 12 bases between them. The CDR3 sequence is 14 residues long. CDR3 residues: CASSPQRAQETQYF. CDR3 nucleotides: TGTGCCAGCAGCCCCCAGCGGGCTCAAGAGACCCAGTACTTC.

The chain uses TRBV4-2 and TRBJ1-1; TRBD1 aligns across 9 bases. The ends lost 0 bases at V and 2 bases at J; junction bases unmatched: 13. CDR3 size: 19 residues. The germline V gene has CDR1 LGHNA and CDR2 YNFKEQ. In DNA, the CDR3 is TGTGCCAGCAGCCAAGAAAAAGATCCCGGGACAGGGACCAACACTGAAGCTTTCTTT. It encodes CASSQEKDPGTGTNTEAFF.

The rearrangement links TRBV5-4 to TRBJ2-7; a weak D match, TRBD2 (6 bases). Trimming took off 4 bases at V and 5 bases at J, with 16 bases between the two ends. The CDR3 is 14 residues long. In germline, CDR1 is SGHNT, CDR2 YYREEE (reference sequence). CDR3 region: CASSRTGLHNEQYF. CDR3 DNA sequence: TGTGCCAGCAGCAGGACGGGACTCCACAACGAGCAGTACTTC. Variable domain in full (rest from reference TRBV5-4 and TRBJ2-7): ETGVTQSPTHLIKTRGQQVTLRCSSQSGHNTVSWYQQALGQGPQFIFQYYREEENGRGNFPPRFSGLQFPNYSSELNVNALELDDSALYLCASSRTGLHNEQYFGPGTRLTVT.

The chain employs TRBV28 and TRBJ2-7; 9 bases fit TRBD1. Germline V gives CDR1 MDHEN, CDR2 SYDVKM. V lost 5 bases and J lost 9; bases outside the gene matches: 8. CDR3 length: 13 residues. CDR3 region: CASSTGDRVRQYF. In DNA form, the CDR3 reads TGTGCCAGCAGTACCGGGGACAGGGTTCGGCAGTACTTC. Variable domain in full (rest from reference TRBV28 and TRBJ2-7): DVKVTQSSRYLVKRTGEKVFLECVQDMDHENMFWYRQDPGLGLRLIYFSYDVKMKEKGDIPEGYSVSREKKERFSLILESASTNQTSMYLCASSTGDRVRQYFGPGTRLTVT.

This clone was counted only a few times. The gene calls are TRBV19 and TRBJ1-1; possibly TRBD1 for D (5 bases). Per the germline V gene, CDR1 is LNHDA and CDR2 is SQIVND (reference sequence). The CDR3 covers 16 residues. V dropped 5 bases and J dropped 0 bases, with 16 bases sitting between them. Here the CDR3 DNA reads TGTGCCAGTAGTTCCATTACAGGCATGTTGAACACTGAAGCTTTCTTT. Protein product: CASSSITGMLNTEAFF.

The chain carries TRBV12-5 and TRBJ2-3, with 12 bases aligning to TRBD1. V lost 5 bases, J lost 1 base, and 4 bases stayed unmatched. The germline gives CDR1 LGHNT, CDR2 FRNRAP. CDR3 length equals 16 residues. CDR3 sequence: CASGPGTGGRTDTQYF. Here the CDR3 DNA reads TGTGCTAGTGGTCCCGGGACAGGGGGCCGCACAGATACGCAGTATTTT.

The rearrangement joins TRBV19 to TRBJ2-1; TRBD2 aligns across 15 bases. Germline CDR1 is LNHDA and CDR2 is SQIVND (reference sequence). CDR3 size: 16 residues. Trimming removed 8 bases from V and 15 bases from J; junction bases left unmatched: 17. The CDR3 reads CASAWTSGRAEGGRFF. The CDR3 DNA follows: TGTGCCAGTGCGTGGACTAGCGGGAGGGCCGAAGGTGGCAGGTTCTTC.

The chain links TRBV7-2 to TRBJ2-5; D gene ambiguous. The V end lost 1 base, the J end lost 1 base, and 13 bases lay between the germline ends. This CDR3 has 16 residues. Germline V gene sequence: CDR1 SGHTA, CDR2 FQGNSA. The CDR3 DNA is TGTGCCAGCAGCTTAGTTCCCCGGGTACTCCAAGAGACCCAGTACTTC. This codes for CASSLVPRVLQETQYF.

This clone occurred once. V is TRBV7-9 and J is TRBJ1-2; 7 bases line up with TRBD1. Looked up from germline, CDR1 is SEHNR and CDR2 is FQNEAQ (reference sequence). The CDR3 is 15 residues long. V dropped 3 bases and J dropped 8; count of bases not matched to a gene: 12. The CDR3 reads CASSLDPTGRYGYTF. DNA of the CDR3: TGTGCCAGCAGCTTGGACCCGACAGGGCGGTACGGCTACACCTTC. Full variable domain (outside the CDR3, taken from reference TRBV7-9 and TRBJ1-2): DTGVSQNPRHKITKRGQNVTFRCDPISEHNRLYWYRQTLGQGPEFLTYFQNEAQLEKSRLLSDRFSAERPKGSFSTLEIQRTEQGDSAMYLCASSLDPTGRYGYTFGSGTRLTVV.

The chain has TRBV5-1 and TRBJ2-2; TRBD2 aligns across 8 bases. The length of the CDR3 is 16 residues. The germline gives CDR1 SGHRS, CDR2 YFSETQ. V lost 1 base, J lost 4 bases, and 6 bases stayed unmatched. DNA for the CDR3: TGCGCCAGCAGCTTGAGTGGTAGCGGGATCACCGGGGAGCTGTTTTTT. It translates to CASSLSGSGITGELFF.

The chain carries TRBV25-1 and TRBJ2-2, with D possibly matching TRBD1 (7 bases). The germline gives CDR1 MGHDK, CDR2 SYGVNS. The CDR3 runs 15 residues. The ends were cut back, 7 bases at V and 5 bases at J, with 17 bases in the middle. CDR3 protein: CASTPGGGRTGELFF. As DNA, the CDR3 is TGTGCCAGCACCCCCGGAGGGGGCAGAACCGGGGAGCTGTTTTTT.

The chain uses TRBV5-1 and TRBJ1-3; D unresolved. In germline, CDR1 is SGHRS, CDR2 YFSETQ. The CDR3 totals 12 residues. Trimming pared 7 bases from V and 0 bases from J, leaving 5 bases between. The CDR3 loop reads CASGGSGNTIYF. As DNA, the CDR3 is TGCGCCAGCGGCGGCTCTGGAAACACCATATATTTT.

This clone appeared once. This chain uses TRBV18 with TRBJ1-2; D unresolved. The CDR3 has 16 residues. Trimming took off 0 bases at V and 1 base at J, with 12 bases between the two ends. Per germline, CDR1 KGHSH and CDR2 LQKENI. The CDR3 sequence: CASSPPFDGINYGYTF. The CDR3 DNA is TGTGCCAGCTCACCACCCTTCGACGGGATTAACTATGGCTACACCTTC. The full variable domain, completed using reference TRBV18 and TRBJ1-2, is NAGVMQNPRHLVRRRGQEARLRCSPMKGHSHVYWYRQLPEEGLKFMVYLQKENIIDESGMPKERFSAEFPKEGPSILRIQQVVRGDSAAYFCASSPPFDGINYGYTFGSGTRLTVV.